This T cell receptor beta chain was obtained from a study of cytomegalovirus exposure and HLA in healthy donors. There are 13 residues in the CDR3. J lost 7 bases, V lost 6 bases, and 5 bases had no gene match. Per the germline V gene, CDR1 is MNHNS and CDR2 is SASEGT. The PCR was carried out with 60 Vbeta primers and 13 Jbeta primers. Here immunoSEQ multiplex PCR was the method, and the copy in TCRdb shows in-frame clones only, minus some. In the table there are 150,000 to 200,000 clones, around four fifths of which are singletons. For this clone: The antigen is undetermined.

The study, taken as a whole, reports: Per a later analysis, about 15,000 TCR beta sequences showed association with HLA alleles at 0.05 false discovery rate. Indistinguishable V segments, including TRBV6-2 and TRBV6-3, were excluded.

The sample taken for sequencing was PBMCs. The chain uses TRBV6-1 and TRBJ1-5; 8 bases line up with TRBD1. The sequence came from a girl aged 2 to 10 in good health and CMV-seropositive. Here the CDR3 reads CASRIQGGQPQHF. The CDR3 region has the DNA TGTGCCAGCAGGATACAGGGGGGACAGCCCCAGCATTTT.